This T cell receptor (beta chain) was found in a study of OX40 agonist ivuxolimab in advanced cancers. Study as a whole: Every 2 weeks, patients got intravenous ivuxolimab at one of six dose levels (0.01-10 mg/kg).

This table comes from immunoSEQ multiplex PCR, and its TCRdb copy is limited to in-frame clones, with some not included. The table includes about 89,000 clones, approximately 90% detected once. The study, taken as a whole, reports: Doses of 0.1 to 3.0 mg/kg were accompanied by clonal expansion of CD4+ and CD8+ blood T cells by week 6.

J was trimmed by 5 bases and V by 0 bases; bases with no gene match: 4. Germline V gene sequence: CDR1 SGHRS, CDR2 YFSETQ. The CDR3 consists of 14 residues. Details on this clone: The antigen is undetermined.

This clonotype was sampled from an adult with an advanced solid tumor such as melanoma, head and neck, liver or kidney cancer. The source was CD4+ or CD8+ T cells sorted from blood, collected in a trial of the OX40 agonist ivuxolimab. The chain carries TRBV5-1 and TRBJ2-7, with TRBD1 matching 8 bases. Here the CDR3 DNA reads TGCGCCAGCAGCTTGGCCACACAGGGGGACGAGCAGTACTTC. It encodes CASSLATQGDEQYF.